What follows are 12 T cell receptor beta chains derived from one specimen sequenced in a study of graft-versus-host responses after intestinal transplantation. These TCRs are of unknown antigen specificity. Sequenced by immunoSEQ multiplex PCR; TCRdb stores in-frame clones only, minus some. The sample includes about 110,000 clones, around 92% of them seen just once. Sequenced material: unstimulated CD8+ T cells sorted from spleen or lymph node cells, taken before transplant. The source of these receptors is a human donor who was the organ donor for an intestinal transplant.

The CDR3 nucleotides read TGTGCCAGCAGCTTGGCCTTTAGGTTGGGGGGGGGCCGCACAGATACGCAGTATTTT. It specifies CASSLAFRLGGGRTDTQYF. The V and J genes are TRBV5-6 and TRBJ2-3, with TRBD2 as a possible D gene (7 bases). The CDR3 covers 19 residues. Germline V gene sequence: CDR1 SGHDT, CDR2 YYEEEE. V was shortened by 0 bases and J by 1 base, with 21 bases between the two germline ends.

This clone has only a few counts. The chain couples TRBV6-6 to TRBJ1-5; 7 bases line up with TRBD1. Per the germline V gene, CDR1 is MNHNY and CDR2 is SVGAGI (reference sequence). This CDR3 has 14 residues. Trimming took 6 bases from V and 5 from J; bases not matched to a gene: 7. CDR3 nucleotides: TGTGCCAGCAGCCACAGGGGAGCGGATCAGCCCCAGCATTTT. Translated: CASSHRGADQPQHF.

This chain uses TRBV9 with TRBJ2-2, with a tentative D call TRBD1 (6 bases). The CDR3 covers 17 residues. V dropped 0 bases and J dropped 2 bases, with 14 bases sitting between them. Looked up from germline, CDR1 is SGDLS and CDR2 is YYNGEE. CDR3 sequence: CASSVVRGGPNTGELFF. The DNA of the CDR3 is TGTGCCAGCAGCGTAGTCCGAGGGGGACCAAACACCGGGGAGCTGTTTTTT.

The chain is built from TRBV6-1 and TRBJ2-7; 10 bases map to TRBD1. This CDR3 comprises 15 residues. Per germline, CDR1 MNHNS and CDR2 SASEGT. After removal of 7 bases from V and 3 bases from J, the junction contained 9 bases not matched to a gene. CDR3 sequence reads: CASTPQGDRGYEQYF. Here the CDR3 DNA reads TGTGCCAGCACTCCCCAAGGGGACAGGGGCTACGAGCAGTACTTC.

The V call is TRBV28, the J call TRBJ2-1; D might be TRBD2 (6 bases). V lost 8 bases, J lost 8 bases, and 22 bases lay in between. Germline-derived CDR1 and CDR2 are MDHEN and SYDVKM. The CDR3 runs to 15 residues. The CDR3 region has the DNA TGTGCCAGCCAGCTCGGGGGATCAAGGCTGGATGAGCAGTTCTTC. It encodes CASQLGGSRLDEQFF.

The chain uses TRBV7-9 and TRBJ2-5, with TRBD2 matching 11 bases. Germline V gives CDR1 SEHNR, CDR2 FQNEAQ (reference sequence). The CDR3 has 17 residues. V dropped 5 bases and J dropped 0; count of bases not matched to a gene: 8. In DNA form, the CDR3 reads TGTGCCAGCAGCGCATCTAGCGGGAGGAGGTACCAAGAGACCCAGTACTTC. Translated, it gives CASSASSGRRYQETQYF. Supplemented by reference TRBV7-9 and TRBJ2-5, the full variable domain reads DTGVSQNPRHKITKRGQNVTFRCDPISEHNRLYWYRQTLGQGPEFLTYFQNEAQLEKSRLLSDRFSAERPKGSFSTLEIQRTEQGDSAMYLCASSASSGRRYQETQYFGPGTRLLVL.

The genes are TRBV6-1 and TRBJ2-7, with 7 bases matching TRBD1. Germline V gene sequence: CDR1 MNHNS, CDR2 SASEGT. J was trimmed by 4 bases and V by 4 bases; bases with no gene match: 10. The CDR3 sequence is 15 residues long. CDR3 in amino acids: CASSGGTLRGYEQYF. Here the CDR3 DNA reads TGTGCCAGCAGTGGAGGGACACTCAGGGGGTACGAGCAGTACTTC.

This chain connects TRBV11-1 to TRBJ2-7; possibly TRBD1 for D (6 bases). The CDR3 contains 15 residues. CDR1 is SGHAT, CDR2 FQDESV, per germline (reference sequence). V lost 1 base, J lost 6 bases, and 16 bases lay in between. This CDR3 is CASSLEGSGTSEQYF. CDR3 coding DNA: TGTGCCAGCAGCTTAGAAGGCTCAGGGACATCCGAGCAGTACTTC.

Only one count was recorded for this clone. V and J are TRBV30 and TRBJ1-4; D might be TRBD1 (6 bases). Germline lookup yields CDR1 GTSNPN and CDR2 SVGIG (reference sequence). The CDR3 has 15 residues. V shed 0 bases and J shed 0 bases, with 8 bases lying between them. CDR3 amino acids: CAWSVEGATNEKLFF. CDR3 in DNA: TGTGCCTGGAGTGTCGAGGGGGCAACTAATGAAAAACTGTTTTTT.

V is TRBV6-1 and J is TRBJ2-7; D is unresolved. The CDR3 runs 10 residues. Germline V gene lookup returns CDR1 MNHNS and CDR2 SASEGT. The V end was cut by 8 bases, the J end by 3 bases, with 5 bases between. CDR3 nucleotides: TGTGCCAGCGGATACTACGAGCAGTACTTC. Amino acids: CASGYYEQYF.

The V call is TRBV4-2, the J call TRBJ1-3; TRBD1 agrees at 7 bases. J gave up 8 bases and V 1 base, and 5 bases lay outside the gene matches. Looked up from germline, CDR1 is LGHNA and CDR2 is YNFKEQ. The CDR3 is made up of 14 amino acids. CDR3 loop: CASSQVGTADTIYF. In DNA, the CDR3 is TGTGCCAGCAGCCAAGTCGGGACAGCGGACACCATATATTTT.

The chain has TRBV6-4 and TRBJ2-1, with D possibly being TRBD1 or TRBD2 (6 bases each). The CDR3 has 11 amino acids. Germline V gene sequence: CDR1 MRHNA, CDR2 SNTAGT. V lost 6 bases and J 11 bases, leaving 11 bases between the germline ends. The CDR3 is CASSEGGQQFF. Written as DNA, the CDR3 is TGTGCCAGCAGCGAGGGGGGCCAGCAGTTCTTC.